Sequencing of this T cell receptor beta chain was carried out in a study of regulatory T cells in long-lasting Graves disease. Turning to the study itself: The definition of persistent Graves' disease was over 5 years of antithyroid drugs with positive TSH receptor antibodies. Whole-study findings and limits: Newly diagnosed disease favored TRBV20-1 and TRBJ2-1 over persistent disease. Only a small sample size was used, which may have cut accuracy.

The V segment lost 6 bases and the J segment 0 bases; nucleotides outside the gene matches: 4. The germline gives CDR1 MDHEN, CDR2 SYDVKM. The CDR3 loop spans 15 amino acids. This clonotype was observed many times. Its specificity is not known. Time point denoted: persistent/refractory GD, antithyroid drugs over 5 years with positive TRAb. Preparation of the TCR library used RNA extracted from PBMCs. Arm-PCR with iRepertoire HTBI primers amplified the CDR3 regions for these TCR beta libraries. TCRdb processed the multiplex PCR reads anew with MiXCR; each CDR3 protein has one entry. The sample holds around 400,000 distinct CDR3 sequences, 21% seen once.

The receptor comes from a female donor with Graves disease. Sequencing was performed on peripheral blood mononuclear cells (PBMCs), taken when the disease was refractory, from a patient treated with antithyroid drugs. The chain is built from TRBV28 and TRBJ2-2; TRBD1 aligns across 7 bases. CDR3 sequence (DNA): TGTGCCAGCAGCTTAGGGGGCGCGAACACCGGGGAGCTGTTTTTT. Protein sequence: CASSLGGANTGELFF.